This is a list of T cell receptor beta chains from one sample in a study of blood T cell repertoires in COVID-19. Profiling relied on immunoSEQ multiplex PCR, and the TCRdb table lists in-frame clones only, not all of them. The table records approximately 380,000 clones, approximately 90% of them present only once. The sample taken for sequencing was PBMCs or T cells enriched from blood (not recorded which). The receptors here all came from a woman in her thirties or forties who had been exposed to COVID-19. Each CDR3 is given with its conserved first and last residue. A D gene is named only where the DNA matches it firmly.

d_gene	v_gene	CDR3aa
-	TRBV28	CASSLPQYSGANVLTF
-	TRBV3-1/TRBV3-2	CASSPRQVLSYGYTF
-	TRBV27	CASSQTTGYGYTF
TRBD2	TRBV7-2	CASSLGLAGNNEQFF
-	TRBV6-5	CASTLGNTEAFF
-	TRBV18	CASSAASYEQYF
-	TRBV18	CASSIGPGFIDGYTF
-	TRBV4-3	CASSLRRGAVDGELFF
TRBD2	TRBV5-5	CASSRGLDRAGELFF
-	TRBV29-1	CSVDGLNSNYGYTF
TRBD2	TRBV4-1	CASSDRSSGRALVVDEQFF
TRBD1	TRBV30	CAWSGSTGTLSSSPLHF
-	TRBV10-3	CAISDTLPRSRRNYGYTF
-	TRBV5-1	CASSLEPNTEAFF
TRBD2	TRBV11-3	CASSPKREGVGELFF
-	TRBV6-5	CASSSQGYGSGNTIYF
-	TRBV7-3	CASSTYSTGELFF
-	TRBV3-1/TRBV3-2	CASSQETDAYGYTF
TRBD1	TRBV7-9	CASSTSTGDEQFF
TRBD2	TRBV7-3	CASRAPLAGGYNEQFF
TRBD1	TRBV19	CASSPTGDYGYTF
TRBD2	TRBV18	CASSPRLAGAIKETQYF
-	TRBV7-2	CASSLGDTGFYEQYF
TRBD2	TRBV27	CASSLRAGIQETQYF
TRBD2	TRBV14	CASSQVVPSGIQFF
-	TRBV6-5	CASGRGSTDTQYF
TRBD1	TRBV12-5	CASGLVLTGVGETQYF
TRBD1	TRBV19	CASSTRGQGSVEQYF
-	TRBV6-5	CASSYSLGRGELFF
-	TRBV3-1/TRBV3-2	CASSQRGSLRAFF
-	TRBV5-6	CASSFTPGRGAEAFF
TRBD1	TRBV27	CASSYELGQGWSGYTF
-	TRBV10-3	CAISESMENEQFF
TRBD1	TRBV5-1	CASGGQNSNTGELFF
TRBD1	TRBV2	CASSRTGSSGYTF
TRBD1	TRBV19	CASSIPGQGAYEQFF
TRBD1	TRBV19	CASSMTGVAPGYTF
-	TRBV6-1	CASSEFGGGGYGYTF
-	TRBV3-1/TRBV3-2	CASSRAGGSNYGYTF
-	TRBV11-2	CASSSGRSDYGYTF
-	TRBV3-1/TRBV3-2	CASSQTPDGYTF
TRBD1	TRBV4-3	CASSQADRGFEKLFF
-	TRBV6-2/TRBV6-3	CASSYEVNTEAFF
TRBD2	TRBV7-2	CASILSRELNEQFF
TRBD1	TRBV10-2	CASSGQGETEAFF
-	TRBV11-2	CASSLNPAEAGVNTEAFF
TRBD1	TRBV5-4	CASSLMGQVTNYGYTF
-	TRBV25-1	CASSSGTDTQYF
TRBD1	TRBV2	CASARDSNYGYTF
-	TRBV6-1	CASSETAGRSTDTQYF
-	TRBV7-9	CASSFQGIGGELFF
-	TRBV9	CASSVVGALTAEQYF
TRBD2	TRBV27	CASSLRDGGRNEQFF
-	TRBV18	CASSPSPGLNTEAFF